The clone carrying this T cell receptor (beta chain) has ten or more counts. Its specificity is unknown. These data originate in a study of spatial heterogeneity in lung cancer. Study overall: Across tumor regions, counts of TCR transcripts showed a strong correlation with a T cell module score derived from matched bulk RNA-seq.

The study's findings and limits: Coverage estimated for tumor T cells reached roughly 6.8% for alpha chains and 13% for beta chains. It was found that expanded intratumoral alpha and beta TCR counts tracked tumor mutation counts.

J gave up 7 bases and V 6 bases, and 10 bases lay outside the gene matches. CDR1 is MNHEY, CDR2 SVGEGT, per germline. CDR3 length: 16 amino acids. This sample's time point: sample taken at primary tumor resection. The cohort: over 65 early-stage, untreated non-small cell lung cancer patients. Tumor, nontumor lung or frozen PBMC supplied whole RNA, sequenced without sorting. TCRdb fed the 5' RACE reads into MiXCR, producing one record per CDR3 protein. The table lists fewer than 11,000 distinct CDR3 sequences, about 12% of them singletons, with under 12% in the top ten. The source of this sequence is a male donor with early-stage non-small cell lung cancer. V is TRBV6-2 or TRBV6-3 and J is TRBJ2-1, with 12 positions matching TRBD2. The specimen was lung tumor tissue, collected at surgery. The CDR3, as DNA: TGTGCCAGCAGGGAAAGACTAGCGGGAGTGGGGAATGAGCAGTTCTTC. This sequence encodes CASRERLAGVGNEQFF.